This T cell receptor (beta chain) was recovered during a study of cytomegalovirus exposure and HLA in healthy donors (dated by TCRdb to about 2017). In the study overall: An earlier analysis of 587 of the donors reported approximately 280 Gb of sequence data and around 110 million unique TCR beta sequences obtained from 150 million to 200 million T cells. Typing coverage varied by locus: 629-630 donors for A, B, C, DRB1 and DQB1; approximately 560 for DQA1; over 600 for DPA1; roughly 450 for DPB1. The study aimed to test whether cataloging public T cell receptors could reveal signatures of past pathogen exposure. To study patterns of TCR occurrence, a later analysis re-analyzed previously published TCR beta repertoires from more than 550 donors and added high-resolution HLA genotyping. An earlier analysis of 587 of the donors applied high-throughput TCR beta sequencing to assess whether each TCR beta V gene segment acted as functional or pseudogenic. Among almost 400 genotyped donors of the cohort, an average of about 240,000 unique TCR beta nucleotide sequences were sequenced per donor, approximately 20% of them non-productive. An early release covering 500 to 750 HLA-typed donors comprised 250 to 350 gigabases of sequencing data and tens of millions of unique TCR sequences. To predict cytomegalovirus infection status, the study combined high-throughput TCR immunosequencing, statistical association of individual TCRs with disease status, and machine learning. Donor age, sex, ethnicity and CMV serostatus were compiled alongside the repertoire data. Both class I and class II loci were covered by HLA typing, at four-digit resolution. Besides the first cohort of 666 subjects, a separate validation cohort made up of over 100 different subjects was used. Of the roughly 390 genotyped donors, about 80% fell in the genetic ancestry cluster associated with self-reported Caucasian donors. Every repertoire in the discovery cohort had been generated on one and the same sequencing platform. Rather than drawing on any new phenotypic data, the later analysis identified candidate immune exposures from TCR beta sequences and the way those sequences occurred across donors. The study used immunosequencing to profile the T cell repertoires of several hundred subjects and linked those repertoires to cytomegalovirus serostatus. In a later genetic analysis, genome-wide SNP genotypes for about 55% of the roughly 670 donors were used, and that subset was treated as a discovery cohort. Roughly five DR-DQ haplotypes were handled as single units for association and clustering because linkage in the cohort was strong. The investigation overall reported the following: Because HLA typing was unavailable for some donors at each locus, only the typed subset was used in association tests. In this cohort, only TCR beta chains were sequenced, and detectable features were limited by the absence of alpha or paired-chain data. In vitro tests confirmed that three of the cytomegalovirus-associated TCR beta chains recognize cytomegalovirus antigens. When HLA alleles, especially DR and DQ, strongly co-occurred, TCR associations were difficult to assign to individual alleles. Broadly in line with IMGT annotations, most TCR beta V segments showed up in productive rearrangements about 90% or about 30% of the time in an earlier analysis of a few hundred of the donors. The study gave a list of some 150 TCR beta chains associated with cytomegalovirus. In a later analysis, TCR association rates were found to vary across HLA loci, with the most associated TCRs seen for DRB1 alleles and the fewest for HLA-C alleles. Immune exposure information for the cohort was limited to CMV serostatus. According to the authors, the approach could potentially be generalized to other disease states and immunological phenotypes. A cluster of highly shared sequence variants was judged likely to represent a technical artifact of the sequencing pipeline. A further reported finding was that TCR beta sequences accurately predicted the HLA-A and HLA-B alleles for most subjects in the first cohort. According to a later genetic analysis, donors in an Asian-associated ancestry cluster had fewer N-insertions in productive TCRs than the approximately 700-donor mean. The classifier was reported to diagnose cytomegalovirus status with high specificity and sensitivity in both the original cohort and the validation cohort. The presence/absence analyses assumed that sequencing depth was roughly uniform across donors, and that assumption may not be true. In a later analysis, HLA-associated TCR beta chains were found to be more clonally expanded and to have lower generation probabilities than equally common non-associated chains. A later analysis reported that several top co-occurrence clusters appeared linked to parvovirus B19, influenza, CMV and Epstein-Barr virus. An association between a missense DCLRE1C variant and V-gene and J-gene trimming of TCR beta chains was found in a later genetic analysis and replicated in an independent cohort. According to a later analysis, most CMV-associated TCR beta chains appeared to be HLA-restricted, and the HLA associations seemed to be driven largely by CMV exposure. Correlated functional status among segregating V segments might be attributable to linkage disequilibrium, but an unknown experimental factor could not be ruled out. Most TCR sequences were observed very rarely across donors, whereas some public TCRs were present in many individuals. At a false discovery rate of 0.05, a later analysis linked under 20,000 TCR beta sequences to specific HLA alleles. The earlier analysis of 587 of the donors excluded some 15 rarely observed V segments, including chromosome 9 orphons, because counts were too low.

In this sample, this clone turned up once. Its antigen has not been determined. Base-call qualities are not available, and no considerably larger clone is one nucleotide away. The library was made by the immunoSEQ multiplex PCR assay. The multiplex PCR relied on a mix of 60 forward primers for TCR Vbeta segments and 13 reverse primers for TCR Jbeta segments. Amplification of the CDR3 region of rearranged TCR beta genes was performed with a multiplex PCR assay on genomic DNA. The Illumina HiSeq System was used to sequence the amplified TCR beta libraries as 87-base-pair reads. The source study handled its data this way. A later analysis counted tens of millions of unique TCR beta chains across the roughly 700 repertoires, and roughly 10 million of these chains were shared by at least two donors. A nearest-neighbor algorithm error-corrected the raw reads and collapsed the reads into unique sequences, merging closely related sequences to remove PCR and sequencing errors. CDR3 sequences were aligned to IMGT reference sequences to assign V, D and J gene segments. Each retained sequence needed at least a six-nucleotide match to both a V gene segment and a J gene segment. A rearrangement was called productive if the CDR3 had no stop codons and remained in frame with V and J, and every other rearrangement was called non-productive. Following IMGT convention, CDR3 was defined as the stretch from the second conserved V-encoded cysteine up to the conserved J-encoded phenylalanine. The earlier analysis of around 640 of the donors excluded sequences that lacked an unambiguous match to a single V gene segment. In an earlier analysis of approximately 590 of the donors, a V segment was called functional when productive rearrangements were above 56.7%, and segregating when the standard deviation between donors exceeded 5%. A statistical classification framework was built for diagnosing cytomegalovirus status from the catalog of TCR beta chain sequences. V and J gene assignment, in a later analysis, came from comparing TCR nucleotide sequences with IMGT/GENE-DB human TR gene sequences. Using the TCRdist pipeline, a later analysis assigned CDR3 sequences along with most-parsimonious VDJ recombination scenarios. In a later analysis, every TCR beta chain was defined by the combination of its CDR3 amino acid sequence and its V-gene family, and reads without a unique V-gene family were dropped. As a way to deal with suspected cross-contamination and a sequencing artifact, a later analysis dropped 450 to 700 nucleotide sequences that were highly shared and had low generation probability. In a later analysis, a clonal expansion index for each public chain was calculated from normalized within-repertoire ranks of inferred template counts. In a later analysis, generation probabilities were computed with a VDJ recombination model fitted to out-of-frame rearrangements, and the resulting probabilities were checked against IGoR. In a later analysis, hypergeometric tests were used to score TCR-TCR, TCR-HLA and TCR-CMV co-occurrence, with a repertoire-size bias correction applied to TCR pairs. A later analysis estimated false discovery rates by permuting HLA or CMV assignments 20 times. In a later analysis, co-occurring TCRs were grouped using DBSCAN, with TCRdist sequence similarity added in when clustering inside HLA-allele-positive subsets. Repertoires with fewer than 30,000 or more than 120,000 public chains were left out of co-occurrence clustering, as were a handful of repertoires with anomalous nucleotide sharing. As stored in TCRdb, this immuneACCESS dataset retains in-frame rearrangements with V and J assigned. A fraction of the clones does not appear; measured against another copy, unresolved V genes explain less than half of the discrepancy, and the remainder lacks a known reason. The V and J calls and clone size are taken from that table; D and trimming were inferred from the DNA. The table for this sample lists about 120,000 clones; around two thirds of them were counted only once. The ten largest account for about 7.8% of the sample.

In total, more than 500 healthy bone marrow donors made up the cohort. Cohort members were all nominally healthy when sampled, although unrecorded immune exposures were likely present. The donor was CMV seropositive and was included in the group of 250 to 350 seropositive cohort members. Each donor provided a peripheral blood sample, and peripheral blood mononuclear cells were used for TCR beta sequencing. The Qiagen DNeasy Blood Extraction Kit was used to extract genomic DNA from the blood cell samples. Material: PBMCs. This receptor was taken from a woman in her thirties or forties in good health and CMV-seropositive.

The CDR3 region has the sequence CASSLSPGELFF. The DNA sequence is given as TGTGCCAGCAGTTTAAGCCCCGGGGAGCTGTTTTTT. The chain links TRBV27 with TRBJ2-2, with the identity of the D gene unclear. Trimming costs V 2 bases and J 6 bases, and their ends lie 4 bases apart. For CDR1 and CDR2, the germline V gene (reference sequence) lists MNHEY and SMNVEV. The cysteine opens and the phenylalanine closes a CDR3 of 12 amino acids. Only the CDR3 DNA stays, 36 bases, in frame from base 1.